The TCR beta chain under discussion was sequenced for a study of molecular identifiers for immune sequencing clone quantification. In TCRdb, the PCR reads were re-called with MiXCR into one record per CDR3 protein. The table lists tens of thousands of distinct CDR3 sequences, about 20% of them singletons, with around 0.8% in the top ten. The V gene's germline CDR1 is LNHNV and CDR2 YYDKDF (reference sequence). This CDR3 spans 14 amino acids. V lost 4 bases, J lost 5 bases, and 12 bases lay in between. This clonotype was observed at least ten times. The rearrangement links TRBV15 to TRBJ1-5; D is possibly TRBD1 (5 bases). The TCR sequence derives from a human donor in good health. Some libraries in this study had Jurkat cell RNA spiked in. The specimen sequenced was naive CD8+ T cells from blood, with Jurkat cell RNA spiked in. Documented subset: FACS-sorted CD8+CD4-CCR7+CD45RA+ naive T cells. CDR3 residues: CATSTAVGHQPQHF. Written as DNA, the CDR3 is TGTGCCACCAGCACTGCCGTGGGGCATCAGCCCCAGCATTTT.